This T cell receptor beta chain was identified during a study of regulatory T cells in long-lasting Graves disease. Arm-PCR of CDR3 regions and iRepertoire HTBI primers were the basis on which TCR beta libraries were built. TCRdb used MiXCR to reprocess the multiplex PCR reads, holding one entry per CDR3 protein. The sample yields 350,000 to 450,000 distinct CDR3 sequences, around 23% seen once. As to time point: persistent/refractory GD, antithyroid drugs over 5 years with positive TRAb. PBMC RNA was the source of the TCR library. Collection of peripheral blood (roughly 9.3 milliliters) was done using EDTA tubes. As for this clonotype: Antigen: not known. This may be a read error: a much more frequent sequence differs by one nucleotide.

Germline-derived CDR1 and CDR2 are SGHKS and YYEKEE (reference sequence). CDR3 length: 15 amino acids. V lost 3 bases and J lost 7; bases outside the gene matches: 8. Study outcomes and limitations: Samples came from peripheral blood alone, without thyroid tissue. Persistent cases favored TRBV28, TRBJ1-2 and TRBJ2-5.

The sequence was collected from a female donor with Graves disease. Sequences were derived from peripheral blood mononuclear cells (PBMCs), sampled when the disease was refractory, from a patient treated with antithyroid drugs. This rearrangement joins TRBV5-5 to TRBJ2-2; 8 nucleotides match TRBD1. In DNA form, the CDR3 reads TGTGCCAGCAGCTCGGTGGACAGGGACGGCGGGGAGCTGTTTTTT. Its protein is CASSSVDRDGGELFF.